The 27 T cell receptor beta chains presented below share a single source sample, sequenced in a study of identical twins. MiXCR was run by TCRdb on the 5' RACE reads, yielding one entry per CDR3 protein. The profile shows fewer than 350,000 distinct CDR3 sequences, about 8.9% of them singletons. These data were also filed under a second study, of yellow fever vaccine responses in identical twins.

Material for sequencing was memory (CD45RO+) T cells sorted from blood. The receptors here all came from a young woman in good health.

This clonotype came up a few times. The V and J genes are TRBV28 and TRBJ1-5; D may be TRBD1 (5 bases). With 6 bases removed from V and 2 bases from J, the gap between germline ends came to 8 bases. The CDR3 totals 13 residues. Germline CDR1 is MDHEN and CDR2 is SYDVKM. The CDR3 spells CASSPQGNQPQHF. The CDR3 DNA sequence: TGTGCCAGCAGCCCACAGGGCAATCAGCCCCAGCATTTT.

The table lists this clonotype with many counts. V and J are TRBV4-1 and TRBJ2-7; no clear D gene. V was cut by 0 bases and J by 3 bases, with 15 bases left in between. The CDR3 sequence is 16 residues long. Germline values: CDR1 MGHRA, CDR2 YSYEKL. The CDR3 bases are TGCGCCAGCAGCCAAGAACCGAATCCAGCGCTCTACGAGCAGTACGTC. It codes for CASSQEPNPALYEQYV.

The chain recombines TRBV5-6 with TRBJ2-7; D may match TRBD1 or TRBD2 (6 bases each). Germline V lookup: CDR1 SGHDT, CDR2 YYEEEE. The CDR3 is 14 residues long. Trimming took off 5 bases at V and 6 bases at J, with 18 bases between the two ends. This chain's CDR3 is CASSPAQGGREQYF. The CDR3, as DNA: TGTGCCAGCAGTCCCGCGCAAGGGGGGCGCGAGCAGTACTTC.

Ten or more counts support this clonotype. The chain uses TRBV7-2 and TRBJ1-1, with 7 bases lining up with TRBD1. Per germline, CDR1 SGHTA and CDR2 FQGNSA. Unmatched junction bases numbered 14, after V lost 7 bases and J lost 6 bases. CDR3 length equals 15 residues. CDR3 nucleotides: TGTGCCAGCACCCTTTTAACAGGGGTCGGGGCTGAAGCTTTCTTT. This translates into CASTLLTGVGAEAFF. Drawing the rest from reference TRBV7-2 and TRBJ1-1, the complete variable domain is GAGVSQSPSNKVTEKGKDVELRCDPISGHTALYWYRQSLGQGLEFLIYFQGNSAPDKSGLPSDRFSAERTGGSVSTLTIQRTQQEDSAVYLCASTLLTGVGAEAFFGQGTRLTVV.

This clonotype was detected many times. The V and J genes are TRBV2 and TRBJ2-1, with TRBD2 identical over 13 bases. The CDR3 loop spans 16 amino acids. Germline lookup yields CDR1 SNHLY and CDR2 FYNNEI. The V and J ends lost 3 bases and 8 bases, in that order; junction bases with no gene match: 7. The chain's CDR3 is CASSDLTSGGIDEQFF. CDR3 bases: TGTGCCAGCAGTGATTTGACTAGCGGGGGGATAGATGAGCAGTTCTTC.

This clonotype was seen a few times. This CDR3 reads CASSPGASPQWGFF. The CDR3 nucleotides are TGTGCCAGCAGCCCGGGGGCCTCACCCCAATGGGGGTTCTTC. The J gene is TRBJ2-1, the V gene TRBV3-1, with D possibly called TRBD1 or TRBD2 (6 bases each). Germline V gene lookup returns CDR1 LGHDT and CDR2 YNNKEL (reference sequence). V was pared by 4 bases and J by 15 bases, with 22 bases between. The CDR3 covers 14 residues.

This chain links TRBV11-2 with TRBJ2-5, with 7 bases identical to TRBD2. The germline CDR1 and CDR2 sequences are SGHAT and FQNNGV. V was pared by 2 bases and J by 7 bases, with 10 bases of the junction left unmatched. This CDR3 has 15 amino acids. In DNA form, the CDR3 reads TGTGCCAGCAGCTTACAAGGACTAGAAACGCGGACCCAGTACTTC. This gives the protein CASSLQGLETRTQYF.

This clonotype was picked up a small number of times. The chain carries TRBV6-5 and TRBJ1-2; 9 bases match TRBD1. The trim removed 0 bases at V and 4 bases at J, leaving 12 bases unmatched. CDR3 length equals 18 residues. Germline-derived CDR1 and CDR2 are MNHEY and SVGAGI. CDR3 region: CASSYSYTGGAWFYGYTF. In DNA, the CDR3 is TGTGCCAGCAGTTACTCCTACACAGGGGGCGCCTGGTTCTATGGCTACACCTTC.

This clonotype has only a few counts. The rearrangement joins TRBV20-1 to TRBJ2-7, with D possibly being TRBD1 or TRBD2 (5 bases each). The germline V gene encodes CDR1 DFQATT and CDR2 SNEGSKA (reference sequence). The V end lost 0 bases, the J end lost 4 bases, and 16 bases lay between the germline ends. The CDR3 totals 15 residues. The CDR3 sequence is CSARDPAGGGYEQYF. DNA for the CDR3: TGCAGTGCTAGAGATCCGGCAGGTGGGGGTTACGAGCAGTACTTC.

Only one count was recorded for this clonotype. This chain uses TRBV19 with TRBJ2-5, with 8 bases identical to TRBD1. Trimming took 5 bases from V and 5 from J; bases not matched to a gene: 10. The germline gives CDR1 LNHDA, CDR2 SQIVND (reference sequence). The CDR3 length is 15 residues. Here the CDR3 reads CASSPGQGRMETQYF. DNA of the CDR3: TGTGCCAGTAGTCCTGGACAGGGACGGATGGAGACCCAGTACTTC.

The chain couples TRBV25-1 to TRBJ1-6; D is unresolved. The CDR3 spans 14 residues. The germline CDR1 and CDR2 sequences are MGHDK and SYGVNS. Trimming shortened V by 8 bases and J by 0 bases, and 8 bases separated the two germline ends. The CDR3 is CASVSSSYNSPLHF. CDR3 bases: TGTGCCAGCGTGTCTAGCTCCTATAATTCACCCCTCCACTTT.

The sample holds a few counts of this clonotype. The chain combines TRBV7-7 with TRBJ2-1, with 14 bases lining up with TRBD2. Trimming took 5 bases from V and 4 from J; bases not matched to a gene: 1. The CDR3 is 15 amino acids. The germline CDR1 and CDR2 sequences are SSHAT and FNYEAQ (reference sequence). For the CDR3, the DNA is TGTGCCAGCAGCCGACTAGCGGGAGGGTACAATGAGCAGTTCTTC. It specifies CASSRLAGGYNEQFF. The full variable domain, its missing parts supplied by reference TRBV7-7 and TRBJ2-1, is GAGVSQSPRYKVTKRGQDVTLRCDPISSHATLYWYQQALGQGPEFLTYFNYEAQPDKSGLPSDRFSAERPEGSISTLTIQRTEQRDSAMYRCASSRLAGGYNEQFFGPGTRLTVL.

This clonotype was counted many times. V is TRBV20-1 and J is TRBJ2-5, with 14 positions matching TRBD2. Germline lookup yields CDR1 DFQATT and CDR2 SNEGSKA (reference sequence). The junction had 8 bases not matched to a gene; V was cut back by 3 bases and J by 5 bases. This CDR3 contains 16 residues. CDR3 coding DNA: TGCAGTGCTAGTGCCGGGACTAGCGGGGGTAGGGAGACCCAGTACTTC. Amino acid sequence: CSASAGTSGGRETQYF.

This clonotype was seen a few times. The chain recombines TRBV5-1 with TRBJ2-5, with D tentatively TRBD2 (5 bases). The CDR3 length is 15 residues. Trimming removed 1 base from V and 5 bases from J, with 15 bases in between. Looked up from germline, CDR1 is SGHRS and CDR2 is YFSETQ. The CDR3, as DNA: TGCGCCAGCAGCTTGTTGGCGGGTCTCGGGGAGACCCAGTACTTC. Translation: CASSLLAGLGETQYF.

Ten or more counts support this clonotype. The CDR3 DNA follows: TGTGCCACCAGCGAATACCGGACTAGCGGGAGACTGGTGAATGAGCAGTTCTTC. Translating it yields CATSEYRTSGRLVNEQFF. The chain couples TRBV24-1 to TRBJ2-1; 13 nucleotides match TRBD2. The CDR3 extends over 18 amino acids. The germline gives CDR1 KGHDR, CDR2 SFDVKD. With 7 bases clipped from V and 7 bases from J, the junction kept 15 bases outside the gene matches.

This clonotype was detected a few times. The rearrangement joins TRBV20-1 to TRBJ2-1, with 9 bases lining up with TRBD2. The CDR3 totals 16 residues. Germline trimming cut 0 bases from V and 3 bases from J; bases unmatched to any gene: 6. From germline, CDR1 is DFQATT and CDR2 SNEGSKA (reference sequence). DNA for the CDR3: TGCAGTGCTAGAGATATTGAGACTAGCGGCTACAATGAGCAGTTCTTC. As protein: CSARDIETSGYNEQFF.

In this sample, this clonotype turned up many times. The V gene is TRBV4-2, the J gene TRBJ2-1; the D gene is possibly TRBD2 (6 bases). CDR3 length: 18 residues. CDR1 and CDR2 (germline): LGHNA, YNFKEQ. Trimming removed 0 bases at V and 0 bases at J, with 15 bases between. CDR3 DNA sequence: TGTGCCAGCAGCCAAGATAGGACCGGGAGCACCTCCTACAATGAGCAGTTCTTC. It specifies CASSQDRTGSTSYNEQFF.

This clonotype was recorded many times. The chain couples TRBV29-1 to TRBJ1-4; D unclear. Germline assignment: CDR1 SQVTM and CDR2 ANQGSEA. Between the trimmed V and J ends, which lost 3 bases and 7 bases, there was a span of 15 bases. This CDR3 has 14 residues. The CDR3 DNA is TGCAGCGTTGAGTTGGAGGGAGTTTCTGAAAAACTGTTTTTT. It encodes CSVELEGVSEKLFF.

CDR3 region: CASRPPGSPGEQYF. CDR3 DNA: TGTGCCAGCAGGCCGCCCGGGAGCCCGGGCGAGCAGTACTTC. The V call is TRBV7-2, the J call TRBJ2-7, with D possibly matching TRBD2 (6 bases). V gave up 6 bases and J gave up 6 bases, with 18 bases separating them. CDR3 length: 14 amino acids. Germline V gives CDR1 SGHTA, CDR2 FQGNSA.

This clonotype was counted at least ten times. The rearrangement joins TRBV29-1 to TRBJ1-1; D unresolved. CDR3 length: 14 residues. Trimming took off 3 bases at V and 1 base at J, with 12 bases between the two ends. In germline, CDR1 is SQVTM, CDR2 ANQGSEA. CDR3 residues: CSVDDLWKNTEAFF. In DNA, the CDR3 is TGCAGCGTTGACGATTTGTGGAAGAACACTGAAGCTTTCTTT.

This clonotype was detected a few times. The rearrangement joins TRBV5-1 to TRBJ1-3; D may be TRBD1 (5 bases). The CDR3 is made up of 16 amino acids. Between the trimmed V and J ends, which lost 3 bases and 0 bases, there was a span of 13 bases. The V gene's germline CDR1 is SGHRS and CDR2 YFSETQ. CDR3 sequence reads: CASSSAGGYSGNTIYF. CDR3 nucleotides: TGCGCCAGCAGCTCCGCGGGGGGATACTCTGGAAACACCATATATTTT. Combining the CDR3 with reference TRBV5-1 and TRBJ1-3 gives the whole variable domain KAGVTQTPRYLIKTRGQQVTLSCSPISGHRSVSWYQQTPGQGLQFLFEYFSETQRNKGNFPGRFSGRQFSNSRSEMNVSTLELGDSALYLCASSSAGGYSGNTIYFGEGSWLTVV.

In its sample, this clonotype was seen many times. J is TRBJ2-7 and V is TRBV12-3 or TRBV12-4; D is possibly TRBD1 (7 bases). The V end was cut by 1 base, the J end by 3 bases, with 13 bases between. There are 15 residues in the CDR3. CDR3 amino acids: CASSLGQGGYYEQYF. CDR3 sequence (DNA): TGTGCCAGCAGTTTAGGGCAGGGGGGATACTACGAGCAGTACTTC.

The sample holds a few counts of this clonotype. This chain uses TRBV2 with TRBJ2-3; 8 bases align to TRBD2. The germline V gene has CDR1 SNHLY and CDR2 FYNNEI. V was pared by 4 bases and J by 2 bases, with 5 bases of the junction left unmatched. The CDR3 is made up of 15 amino acids. CDR3 DNA sequence: TGTGCCAGCAGTGCCGGGACTAGAGTCACAGATACGCAGTATTTT. Its protein is CASSAGTRVTDTQYF.

This clonotype was counted a few times. The chain combines TRBV11-1 with TRBJ2-5, with 10 bases fitting TRBD2. This CDR3 has 19 residues. The germline gives CDR1 SGHAT, CDR2 FQDESV (reference sequence). J gave up 3 bases and V 4 bases, and 17 bases lay outside the gene matches. The CDR3 loop reads CASSYHSGGARRGKETQYF. CDR3 coding DNA: TGTGCCAGCAGCTACCACAGCGGGGGGGCCAGGAGGGGAAAAGAGACCCAGTACTTC. The full variable domain, rest sourced from reference TRBV11-1 and TRBJ2-5, is EAEVAQSPRYKITEKSQAVAFWCDPISGHATLYWYRQILGQGPELLVQFQDESVVDDSQLPKDRFSAERLKGVDSTLKIQPAELGDSAMYLCASSYHSGGARRGKETQYFGPGTRLLVL.

By sample fraction, this clonotype is medium-sized. The rearrangement links TRBV5-6 to TRBJ2-2; 7 bases map to TRBD2. Trimming cost V 4 bases and J 4 bases; bases outside gene matches: 7. The CDR3 covers 15 residues. The germline V gene encodes CDR1 SGHDT and CDR2 YYEEEE. The CDR3 DNA reads TGTGCCAGCAGCCCGTGGCCTAGCGGCACCGGGGAGCTGTTTTTT. It codes for CASSPWPSGTGELFF.

This clonotype was seen many times. This chain connects TRBV5-1 to TRBJ2-1, with 8 bases fitting TRBD1. The CDR3 is 15 amino acids. Germline V gives CDR1 SGHRS, CDR2 YFSETQ. Losses at the gene ends were 2 bases for V and 6 bases for J; bases not matched to a gene: 7. CDR3 nucleotide sequence: TGCGCCAGCAGCTTTGGGCAGGGGGCTGGCAATGAGCAGTTCTTC. Translated, it gives CASSFGQGAGNEQFF. Complete variable domain (other parts from reference TRBV5-1 and TRBJ2-1): KAGVTQTPRYLIKTRGQQVTLSCSPISGHRSVSWYQQTPGQGLQFLFEYFSETQRNKGNFPGRFSGRQFSNSRSEMNVSTLELGDSALYLCASSFGQGAGNEQFFGPGTRLTVL.

J is TRBJ2-1 and V is TRBV10-2; D assignment may be TRBD1 or TRBD2 (5 bases each). Germline CDR1 is WSHSY and CDR2 is SAAADI. The CDR3 covers 15 residues. Trimming took 4 bases from V and 6 from J, leaving 16 bases between them. The CDR3: CASSVGLGTSNEQFF. DNA of the CDR3: TGCGCCAGCAGTGTGGGCCTAGGGACGAGCAATGAGCAGTTCTTC.